The source of this T cell receptor beta chain is a study of CD8 T cells in Susac syndrome. The CDR3 has 15 residues. Per germline, CDR1 MGHDK and CDR2 SYGVNS. J gave up 5 bases and V 3 bases, and 3 bases lay outside the gene matches. The authors reverse transcribed roughly 0.5 to 1 ug RNA with random hexamers. TCRdb redid the calling of the immunoSEQ multiplex PCR reads with MiXCR, one entry per CDR3 protein. This table holds 150,000 to 200,000 distinct CDR3 sequences, roughly 90% found once. The Susac syndrome patients fit the recently defined diagnostic criteria for definite or probable disease. Negative isolation was used for CD8+ and CD4+ T cells, and FACS enrichment was applied to TEMRA cells.

This receptor was obtained from a human donor with Susac syndrome. This sequence joins TRBV25-1 and TRBJ2-1, with 11 bases aligning to TRBD2. The sequenced material came from CD4+ T cells from PBMCs. The DNA for the CDR3 is TGTGCCAGCAGTGAGTCTAGCGGGGGGCACAATGAGCAGTTCTTC. It translates to CASSESSGGHNEQFF.